Listed below are T cell receptor beta chains from one sample, sequenced in a study of OX40 agonist ivuxolimab in advanced cancers. TCRdb's copy holds only in-frame clones and misses some; the assay was immunoSEQ multiplex PCR. The sample contains roughly 70,000 clones, around 89% of which appear only once. Sequencing used CD4+ or CD8+ T cells sorted from blood, obtained in a trial of the OX40 agonist ivuxolimab. The origin of the receptors is an adult with an advanced solid tumor such as melanoma, head and neck, liver or kidney cancer. Both conserved end residues are part of each CDR3. The order of the fields is V gene, D gene, J gene, clone size, CDR3 DNA, CDR3 protein. The D gene is left open where the match is weak. Rows give clone size only sometimes, using once, few, many, or a class for an expanded clone.

V gene: TRBV19; D gene: TRBD1; J gene: TRBJ1-5; clone size: once; CDR3 DNA: TGTGCCAGTAGTGGACAGGGGGCTGGGAATCAGCCCCAGCATTTT; CDR3 protein: CASSGQGAGNQPQHF
V gene: TRBV21-1; D gene: NA; J gene: TRBJ2-5; clone size: NA; CDR3 DNA: TGTGCCAGCAGCAAAGTGGCCGAGCGACTAGCGGAGAAAGAGACCCAGTACTTC; CDR3 protein: CASSKVAERLAEKETQYF
V gene: TRBV6-5; D gene: TRBD2; J gene: TRBJ2-5; clone size: NA; CDR3 DNA: TGTGCCAGCAGCTGGACTAGCGGGAGGTTGGAGACCCAGTACTTC; CDR3 protein: CASSWTSGRLETQYF
V gene: TRBV5-8; D gene: TRBD2; J gene: TRBJ2-7; clone size: NA; CDR3 DNA: TGTGCCAGCAGCCTGGGACTAGCGGGAGGCTACGAGCAGTACTTC; CDR3 protein: CASSLGLAGGYEQYF
V gene: TRBV19; D gene: NA; J gene: TRBJ1-4; clone size: NA; CDR3 DNA: TGTGCCAGTAGTATAGGTGGGACCAGGGAAAAACTGTTTTTT; CDR3 protein: CASSIGGTREKLFF
V gene: TRBV5-6; D gene: NA; J gene: TRBJ1-1; clone size: NA; CDR3 DNA: TGTGCCAGCAGCCTAATAGGGGGGAACACTGAAGCTTTCTTT; CDR3 protein: CASSLIGGNTEAFF
V gene: TRBV19; D gene: TRBD1; J gene: TRBJ2-7; clone size: NA; CDR3 DNA: TGTGCCAGTAGTATCCGGGACAGGGGCCACGAGCAGTGCTTC; CDR3 protein: CASSIRDRGHEQCF
V gene: TRBV5-1; D gene: TRBD2; J gene: TRBJ2-1; clone size: NA; CDR3 DNA: TGCGCCAGCAGCTTGGGGGGGACTAGCGGTAACAATGAGCAGTTCTTC; CDR3 protein: CASSLGGTSGNNEQFF
V gene: TRBV6-6; D gene: TRBD2; J gene: TRBJ2-7; clone size: NA; CDR3 DNA: TGTGCCAGCAGCCTCGTGTTGCTAGCGGGAGGCGAGCAGTACTTC; CDR3 protein: CASSLVLLAGGEQYF
V gene: TRBV5-8; D gene: TRBD1; J gene: TRBJ2-2; clone size: NA; CDR3 DNA: TGTGCCAGCAGCTTGGACAGGGGACCCACCGGGGAGCTGTTTTTT; CDR3 protein: CASSLDRGPTGELFF
V gene: TRBV18; D gene: TRBD2; J gene: TRBJ2-1; clone size: once; CDR3 DNA: TGTGCCAGCTCACCGACTAGCTTGGCGTCCTACAATGAGCAGTTCTTC; CDR3 protein: CASSPTSLASYNEQFF
V gene: TRBV2; D gene: NA; J gene: TRBJ1-4; clone size: NA; CDR3 DNA: TGTGCCAGCAGTGGGGCAGGGCCAGTGTTTTTT; CDR3 protein: CASSGAGPVFF
V gene: TRBV19; D gene: NA; J gene: TRBJ2-7; clone size: NA; CDR3 DNA: TGTGCCAGTAGTTCCCTCGACAGTTCCTACGAGCAGTACTTC; CDR3 protein: CASSSLDSSYEQYF
V gene: TRBV5-1; D gene: NA; J gene: TRBJ2-2; clone size: few; CDR3 DNA: TGCGCCAGCAGCTTGGGTGGGGCCGGGGAGCTGTTTTTT; CDR3 protein: CASSLGGAGELFF
V gene: TRBV6-5; D gene: TRBD1; J gene: TRBJ1-2; clone size: once; CDR3 DNA: TGTGCCAGCGCCCGGGACAGGGTCTATGGCTACACCTTC; CDR3 protein: CASARDRVYGYTF
V gene: TRBV6-5; D gene: TRBD2; J gene: TRBJ2-1; clone size: NA; CDR3 DNA: TGTGCCAGCAGACCACGGGCTAGCGGGAGGAATGAGCAGTTCTTC; CDR3 protein: CASRPRASGRNEQFF
V gene: TRBV6-5; D gene: NA; J gene: TRBJ2-4; clone size: NA; CDR3 DNA: TGTGCCAGCAGCCTGTCGGATGGTAAAAACATTCAGTACTTC; CDR3 protein: CASSLSDGKNIQYF
V gene: TRBV5-1; D gene: TRBD2; J gene: TRBJ2-3; clone size: NA; CDR3 DNA: TGCGCCAGCAGCGCACCGGGACTAGCGGGAGTGGATACGCAGTATTTT; CDR3 protein: CASSAPGLAGVDTQYF
V gene: TRBV28; D gene: NA; J gene: TRBJ1-1; clone size: NA; CDR3 DNA: TGTGCCAGCAGTTTCAGTGTCCGGGACACTGAAGCTTTCTTT; CDR3 protein: CASSFSVRDTEAFF
V gene: TRBV7-6; D gene: NA; J gene: TRBJ2-2; clone size: NA; CDR3 DNA: TGTGCCAGCAGCTTAGGGAGGCACACCGGGGAGCTGTTTTTT; CDR3 protein: CASSLGRHTGELFF
V gene: TRBV6-1; D gene: NA; J gene: TRBJ2-2; clone size: NA; CDR3 DNA: TGTGCCAGCAGGGTTCCGGGGGAAGCCCGCCGGGAGCTGTTTTTT; CDR3 protein: CASRVPGEARRELFF
V gene: TRBV27; D gene: NA; J gene: TRBJ2-2; clone size: NA; CDR3 DNA: TGTGCCAGCAGATCATCAGGGGTGGGCACCGGGGAGCTGTTTTTT; CDR3 protein: CASRSSGVGTGELFF
V gene: TRBV18; D gene: NA; J gene: TRBJ2-7; clone size: NA; CDR3 DNA: TGTGCCAGCTCTCAAGGGCTCTCCAACTCCTACGAGCAGTACTTC; CDR3 protein: CASSQGLSNSYEQYF
V gene: TRBV5-5; D gene: NA; J gene: TRBJ1-3; clone size: NA; CDR3 DNA: TGTGCCAGCAGCTTAGCGGGGGCCGTCATATATTTT; CDR3 protein: CASSLAGAVIYF
V gene: TRBV10-2; D gene: TRBD2; J gene: TRBJ2-5; clone size: NA; CDR3 DNA: TGCGCCAGCAGTGATAGCGGGAGTAGGGAGACCCAGTACTTC; CDR3 protein: CASSDSGSRETQYF
V gene: TRBV10-3; D gene: NA; J gene: TRBJ1-1; clone size: NA; CDR3 DNA: TGTGCCATCAGTGAGCGGACGGGGAAGATCTTTGAAGCTTTCTTT; CDR3 protein: CAISERTGKIFEAFF
V gene: TRBV6-1; D gene: NA; J gene: TRBJ2-3; clone size: few; CDR3 DNA: TGTGCCAGCAGTGTACGTGGCGGGGAAACAGATACGCAGTATTTT; CDR3 protein: CASSVRGGETDTQYF
V gene: TRBV9; D gene: NA; J gene: TRBJ2-7; clone size: NA; CDR3 DNA: TGTGCCAGCAGCGTCGCCGGGACAACCTACGAGCAGTACTTC; CDR3 protein: CASSVAGTTYEQYF
V gene: TRBV7-3; D gene: NA; J gene: TRBJ2-5; clone size: NA; CDR3 DNA: TGTGCCAGCAGCTTAAGCCGGGACACGGGGCGCCAGTACTTC; CDR3 protein: CASSLSRDTGRQYF